The clone carrying this TCR beta chain was counted at least ten times. Using its own MiXCR run on the RACE reads, TCRdb lists one record per CDR3 protein. The data hold tens of thousands of distinct CDR3 sequences, with 10% to 15% observed a single time. Time point reported: patch test 3, about 24 weeks after DPC sensitization. The sample's treatment: therapeutic diphenylcyclopropenone sensitization with weekly scalp DPC. The germline V gene encodes CDR1 SNHLY and CDR2 FYNNEI. CDR3 length equals 15 residues. The ends were cut back, 1 base at V and 4 bases at J, with 13 bases in the middle. These data belong to a study of human T cells and chemical hapten exposure.

This specimen consisted of whole blood, obtained in connection with sensitization to the hapten diphenylcyclopropenone (DPC). This chain connects TRBV2 to TRBJ1-2, with D maybe TRBD1 (5 bases). This TCR was sampled from a woman between 45 and 60 years old with alopecia areata. Some clones in this sample may be carry-over from other donors' samples. The DNA for the CDR3 is TGTGCCAGCAGTGAAGGGGCCAGGGTTGGCTATGGCTACACCTTC. It yields the protein CASSEGARVGYGYTF.